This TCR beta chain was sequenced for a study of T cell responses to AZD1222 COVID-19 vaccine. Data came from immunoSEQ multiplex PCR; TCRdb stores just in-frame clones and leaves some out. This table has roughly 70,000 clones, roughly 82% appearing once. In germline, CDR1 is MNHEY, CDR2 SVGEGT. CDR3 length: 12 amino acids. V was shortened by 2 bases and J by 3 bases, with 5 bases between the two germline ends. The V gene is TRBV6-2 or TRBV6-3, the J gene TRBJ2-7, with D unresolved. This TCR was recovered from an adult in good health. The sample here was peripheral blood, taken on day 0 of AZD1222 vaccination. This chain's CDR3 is CASSYGHYEQYF. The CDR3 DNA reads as TGTGCCAGCAGTTACGGCCACTACGAGCAGTACTTC.